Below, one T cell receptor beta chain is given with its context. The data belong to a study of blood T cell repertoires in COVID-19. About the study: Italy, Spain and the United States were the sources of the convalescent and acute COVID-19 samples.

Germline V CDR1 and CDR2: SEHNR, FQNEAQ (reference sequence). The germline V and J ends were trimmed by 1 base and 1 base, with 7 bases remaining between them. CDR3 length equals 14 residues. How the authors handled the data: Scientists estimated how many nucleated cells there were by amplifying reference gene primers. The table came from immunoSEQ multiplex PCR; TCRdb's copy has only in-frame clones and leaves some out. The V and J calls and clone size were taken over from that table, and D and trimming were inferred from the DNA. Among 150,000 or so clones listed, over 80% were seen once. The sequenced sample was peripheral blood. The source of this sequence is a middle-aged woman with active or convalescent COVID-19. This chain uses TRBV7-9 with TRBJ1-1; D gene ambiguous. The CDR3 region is CASSLGGGNTEAFF. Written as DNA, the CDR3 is TGTGCCAGCAGCTTAGGCGGCGGGAACACTGAAGCTTTCTTT.